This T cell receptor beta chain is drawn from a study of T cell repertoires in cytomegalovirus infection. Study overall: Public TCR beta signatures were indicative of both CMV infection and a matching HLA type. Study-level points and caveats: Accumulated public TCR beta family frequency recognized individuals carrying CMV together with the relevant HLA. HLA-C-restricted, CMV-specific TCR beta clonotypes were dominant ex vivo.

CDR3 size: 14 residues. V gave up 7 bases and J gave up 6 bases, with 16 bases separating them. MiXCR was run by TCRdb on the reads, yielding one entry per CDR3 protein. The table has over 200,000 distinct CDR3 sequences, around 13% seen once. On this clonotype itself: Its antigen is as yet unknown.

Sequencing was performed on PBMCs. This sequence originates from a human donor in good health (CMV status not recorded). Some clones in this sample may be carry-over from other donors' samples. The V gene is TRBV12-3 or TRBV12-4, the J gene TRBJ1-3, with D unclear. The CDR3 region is CASTRLAFANTIYF. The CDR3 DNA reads TGTGCCAGCACAAGACTGGCTTTCGCAAACACCATATATTTT.